The rows below give T cell receptor beta chains drawn from one sample of a study of T cell responses to AZD1222 COVID-19 vaccine. Clones were sequenced by immunoSEQ multiplex PCR, and TCRdb holds only the in-frame ones, with some missing. The table records approximately 180,000 clones, around nine tenths of them present only once. The sequenced sample was peripheral blood, obtained 28 days after the second dose of the MenACWY control vaccine. These receptors were obtained from an adult who received the MenACWY meningococcal vaccine as a control. CDR3s include the opening cysteine and the closing phenylalanine or tryptophan. Clone sizes are given selectively: once, few, many, or a class where the clone is expanded.

>TRBV18|TRBJ1-2|-
CASSPTGQIFYGYTF
>TRBV30|TRBJ1-2|-
CACMTGHYGYTF
>TRBV7-3|TRBJ1-2|-
CASSLIRGGYTF
>TRBV6-5|TRBJ2-2|once
CASGSGGNTGELFF
>TRBV9|TRBJ1-4|-
CASSPRNQPNEKLFF
>TRBV7-6|TRBJ2-7|once
CASSLVSLAGVGEQYF
>TRBV7-3|TRBJ1-6|-
CASSVDSYNSPLHF
>TRBV20-1|TRBJ2-5|-
CSVLLGPQYF
>TRBV27|TRBJ1-1|once
CASSPHRGNTEAFF
>TRBV3-1/TRBV3-2|TRBJ1-1|-
CASSQRPGLAFF
>TRBV24-1|TRBJ1-4|-
CATNHTQDRVVNEKLFF
>TRBV28|TRBJ2-1|-
CARSAGPYNEQFF
>TRBV9|TRBJ2-5|-
CASARGAGVQETQYF
>TRBV7-2|TRBJ2-7|-
CASSDQSYEQYF
>TRBV29-1|TRBJ1-2|-
CSVGGTYGYTF
>TRBV10-1|TRBJ2-3|-
CASSRDISSTDTQYF
>TRBV19|TRBJ1-1|-
CASSIGDRGNTEAFF
>TRBV28|TRBJ1-2|-
CASSFGGGSYGYTF
>TRBV3-1/TRBV3-2|TRBJ2-5|-
CASSPLGRGQETQYF
>TRBV7-2|TRBJ2-1|-
CASSLRGFRDNEQFF
>TRBV29-1|TRBJ1-1|-
CSADQGASGSEAFF
>TRBV7-2|TRBJ2-1|-
CASSLGLAEVGEQFF
>TRBV19|TRBJ1-1|-
CASNLLAGSWNTEAFF
>TRBV27|TRBJ1-2|-
CASSSITGTLGLNYGYTF
>TRBV7-2|TRBJ1-6|-
CASSPVPGRISPLHF
>TRBV27|TRBJ1-5|-
CASSFQGNGQPQHF
>TRBV6-5|TRBJ2-3|-
CASSQSRRPDTQYF
>TRBV11-1|TRBJ1-6|-
CASSSFQGRNSPLHF
>TRBV5-1|TRBJ1-5|-
CASSLLGDPNQPQHF
>TRBV28|TRBJ2-1|-
CASSPGTSGNEQFF
>TRBV12-3/TRBV12-4|TRBJ2-4|once
CASSSLDRDIQYF
>TRBV7-9|TRBJ1-4|-
CASSPAGTPRGEKLFF
>TRBV10-3|TRBJ1-4|-
CAISGDRVGEKLFF
>TRBV9|TRBJ1-1|-
CASSPGQVGWNTEAFF
>TRBV19|TRBJ1-1|-
CASSIRGGTEAFF
>TRBV12-3/TRBV12-4|TRBJ1-5|once
CASSLAQGQPQHF
>TRBV7-3|TRBJ2-1|-
CASSFIGRAYNEQFF
>TRBV2|TRBJ1-3|-
CASSEEAASGNTIYF